These 15 T cell receptor beta chains were all obtained from the same sample, sequenced in a study of regulatory T cells in long-lasting Graves disease. Specified time point: newly diagnosed GD, antithyroid drugs for less than 3 months. RNA extracted from PBMCs served as the sequencing template. Arm-PCR of CDR3 regions with iRepertoire HTBI primers generated TCR beta libraries. TCRdb used MiXCR to reprocess the multiplex PCR reads, holding one entry per CDR3 protein. The table includes hundreds of thousands of distinct CDR3 sequences, approximately 15% detected once. The sample also formed part of further work on T cells in Graves' hyperthyroidism and ophthalmopathy.

The sample in question was peripheral blood mononuclear cells (PBMCs), obtained at new diagnosis, from a patient treated with antithyroid drugs. Receptors were obtained from a woman between 25 and 40 years old with Graves disease.

This chain joins TRBV2 and TRBJ1-2; D is ambiguous. The CDR3 is 13 residues long. The V and J ends lost 2 bases and 6 bases respectively, with 10 bases between them. CDR1 and CDR2 (germline): SNHLY, FYNNEI. The CDR3 region is CASSELISDGYTF. The CDR3 DNA sequence: TGTGCCAGCAGTGAATTGATTTCGGATGGCTACACCTTC.

This clonotype was seen many times. The rearrangement uses TRBV2 and TRBJ1-4; D might be TRBD1 (5 bases). Germline assignment: CDR1 SNHLY and CDR2 FYNNEI. V was trimmed by 2 bases and J by 8 bases, leaving 9 bases between them. The CDR3 sequence is 13 residues long. CDR3 coding DNA: TGTGCCAGCAGTGAATTGGACATCGAAAAACTGTTTTTT. Translated, it gives CASSELDIEKLFF.

This clonotype was recorded at least ten times. The chain couples TRBV27 to TRBJ2-1; D possibly corresponds to TRBD1 (6 bases). The CDR3 runs 15 residues. In germline, CDR1 is MNHEY, CDR2 SMNVEV (reference sequence). The germline V and J ends were trimmed by 5 bases and 4 bases, with 15 bases remaining between them. The CDR3: CASSPPPTGYNEQFF. As DNA, the CDR3 is TGTGCCAGCAGTCCCCCCCCCACAGGGTACAATGAGCAGTTCTTC.

This clonotype was counted ten times or more. The chain employs TRBV12-5 and TRBJ2-1; TRBD2 matches at 10 bases. The CDR3 has 17 amino acids. With V trimmed by 5 bases and J by 5 bases, 12 bases remained unmatched. From germline, CDR1 is LGHNT and CDR2 FRNRAP. CDR3 sequence: CASGILQAGGGHNEQFF. The CDR3 nucleotides are TGTGCTAGTGGTATACTGCAAGCGGGAGGGGGTCACAATGAGCAGTTCTTC.

This clonotype was recorded at least ten times. The chain carries TRBV2 and TRBJ1-1; no definite D call. With 4 bases removed from V and 3 bases from J, the gap between germline ends came to 9 bases. Germline V gene lookup returns CDR1 SNHLY and CDR2 FYNNEI. The CDR3 is 13 amino acids. In nucleotides, the CDR3 is TGTGCCAGCAGTGGGGAGGGCTACACTGAAGCTTTCTTT. Protein: CASSGEGYTEAFF.

This clonotype was seen just once. The chain employs TRBV20-1 and TRBJ1-1, with 11 bases matching TRBD1. The V segment lost 3 bases and the J segment 4 bases; nucleotides outside the gene matches: 4. CDR1 and CDR2 (germline): DFQATT, SNEGSKA (reference sequence). The CDR3 has 14 amino acids. CDR3 in DNA: TGCAGTGCTAGTTGGGGGACAGGGGGCACTGAAGCTTTCTTT. Residues: CSASWGTGGTEAFF.

This clonotype was seen ten or more times. The chain links TRBV27 to TRBJ2-5; 8 nucleotides line up with TRBD2. Germline V lookup: CDR1 MNHEY, CDR2 SMNVEV (reference sequence). This CDR3 contains 14 residues. Germline trimming cut 2 bases from V and 3 bases from J; bases unmatched to any gene: 2. The DNA of the CDR3 is TGTGCCAGCAGTTTAGGAGCGGGAGAAGAGACCCAGTACTTC. This codes for CASSLGAGEETQYF.

The table lists this clonotype with many counts. The chain recombines TRBV30 with TRBJ1-6; 10 positions match TRBD1. Germline assignment: CDR1 GTSNPN and CDR2 SVGIG (reference sequence). The CDR3 extends over 15 amino acids. Trimming took 2 bases from V and 10 from J; bases not matched to a gene: 8. The CDR3 coding sequence is TGTGCCTGGAGTCAGGACAGGGGGTTTCGGTCACCCCTCCACTTT. Protein product: CAWSQDRGFRSPLHF.

This clonotype was seen at least ten times. This chain uses TRBV7-2 with TRBJ1-6; 7 positions agree with TRBD1. The J segment lost 11 bases and the V segment lost 1 base, leaving 8 bases of the junction unmatched. Germline CDR1 reads SGHTA; CDR2 reads FQGNSA. This CDR3 is built from 15 residues. The CDR3 bases are TGTGCCAGCAGCTTAGAAGTTCCAGGGGGTCCACCCCTCCACTTT. This translates into CASSLEVPGGPPLHF.

Many counts were recorded for this clonotype. This chain links TRBV2 with TRBJ2-7; TRBD2 matches at 7 bases. The CDR3 length is 14 residues. Trimming removed 1 base from V and 7 bases from J; junction bases left unmatched: 7. Germline V gives CDR1 SNHLY, CDR2 FYNNEI. In DNA form, the CDR3 reads TGTGCCAGCAGTGAAGACTGGCGGGGGAGTGAGCAGTACTTC. Translating it yields CASSEDWRGSEQYF.

The J gene is TRBJ1-1, the V gene TRBV6-1; 10 bases line up with TRBD1. The CDR3 length is 15 residues. After removal of 7 bases from V and 7 bases from J, the junction contained 12 bases not matched to a gene. CDR1 MNHNS and CDR2 SASEGT come from the germline V gene. The CDR3 DNA reads TGTGCCAGCACTTCCCTCGGGACAGGGGTTTTTGAAGCTTTCTTT. Protein sequence: CASTSLGTGVFEAFF.

The chain uses TRBV20-1 and TRBJ1-2; 9 nucleotides align to TRBD1. The CDR3 covers 12 residues. The V and J ends lost 0 bases and 8 bases, in that order; junction bases with no gene match: 1. Germline V CDR1 and CDR2: DFQATT, SNEGSKA (reference sequence). The CDR3, as DNA: TGCAGTGCTAGAGATGACAGGGGGGGCTACACCTTC. Translated: CSARDDRGGYTF.

The chain has TRBV2 and TRBJ2-1; D possibly corresponds to TRBD2 (5 bases). Germline V gene sequence: CDR1 SNHLY, CDR2 FYNNEI. The ends were cut back, 6 bases at V and 8 bases at J, with 11 bases in the middle. The CDR3 consists of 12 residues. In DNA, the CDR3 is TGTGCCAGCAGCCGGGATTACGATGAGCAGTTCTTC. This translates into CASSRDYDEQFF.

The rearrangement joins TRBV10-3 to TRBJ1-3; D is undetermined. The V end was cut by 6 bases, the J end by 0 bases, with 15 bases between. This CDR3 comprises 16 residues. Germline V lookup: CDR1 ENHRY, CDR2 SYGVKD. The CDR3 is CAISSSWGASGNTIYF. DNA of the CDR3: TGTGCCATCAGCTCCTCCTGGGGTGCCTCTGGAAACACCATATATTTT.

This clonotype has a handful of counts. The chain links TRBV11-2 to TRBJ1-2; D gene uncertain. This CDR3 comprises 16 residues. The V end was cut by 3 bases, the J end by 5 bases, with 19 bases between. Germline V CDR1 and CDR2: SGHAT, FQNNGV. The DNA of the CDR3 is TGTGCCAGCAGCTTGAGGGCTGGCACAGAGAGATATGGCTACACCTTC. It yields the protein CASSLRAGTERYGYTF.